This TCR beta chain was recovered during a study of OX40 agonist ivuxolimab in advanced cancers. This CDR3 spans 18 amino acids. Germline CDR1 is SGHTA and CDR2 is FQGTGA. Between the trimmed V and J ends, which lost 2 bases and 5 bases, there was a span of 22 bases. Assay used: immunoSEQ multiplex PCR; TCRdb lists only in-frame clones, some missing. Of about 12,000 clones in the sample, approximately 80% are singletons; the top ten hold 25% to 30%. This chain uses TRBV7-3 with TRBJ2-1, with D possibly TRBD2 on 6 matching bases. The sequence was obtained from an adult with an advanced solid tumor such as melanoma, head and neck, liver or kidney cancer. The source material was CD4+ or CD8+ T cells sorted from blood, sampled in a trial of the OX40 agonist ivuxolimab. CDR3 region: CASSLWPLSREGDNEQFF. CDR3 DNA sequence: TGTGCCAGCAGCTTATGGCCCCTCTCGCGGGAAGGAGACAATGAGCAGTTCTTC.